This T cell receptor beta chain originates from a study of blood T cell repertoires in COVID-19. Study-wide context: Researchers got acute and convalescent COVID-19 samples from the United States, Italy and Spain. T cells, B-cell-depleted T cells, or PBMCs provided the cDNA or gDNA that served as material.

Sequenced by immunoSEQ multiplex PCR; TCRdb stores in-frame clones only, minus some. The table includes about 37,000 clones, about 91% detected once. The CDR3 runs to 17 residues. V lost 4 bases to trimming and J lost 5 bases, with 24 bases between them. Per germline, CDR1 SGHRS and CDR2 YFSETQ. V usage is TRBV5-1 and J usage is TRBJ1-2, with D possibly matching TRBD1 (5 bases). The clonotype originates from an elderly woman with acute or convalescent COVID-19. Sequenced sample: peripheral blood. DNA for the CDR3: TGCGCCAGCAGCGTCCTCGCCGGGGGGATGGGGGAGTATGGCTACACCTTC. Translated: CASSVLAGGMGEYGYTF.